The entry below gives a single T cell receptor (beta chain) sequence along with its context. This clone's antigen is unknown. No base qualities exist here, and no much larger clone lies one base off it. The library was obtained by PCR. Sequencing relied on an Illumina HiSeq 2500. Unique molecular identifiers were incorporated into TCR beta cDNA libraries to reduce PCR and sequencing biases. Per 1 to 10 million input T cells, approximately 500,000 cDNA molecules were obtained, such that each molecule approximated one T cell. The same protocol used for the earlier healthy control dataset was applied to prepare and sequence the patient libraries. Samples belonging to the same batch were prepared together, multiplexed and sequenced on a shared HiSeq lane. In the authors' own workflow: Raw barcoded reads were processed with MIGEC, and single-read molecular identifier groups were discarded before consensus assembly and CDR3 extraction. Clonotype tables were post-analysed with VDJtools, and diversity was normalized by down-sampling all datasets to the smallest sample size. Repertoire overlap clustering matched CDR3 amino acid but not nucleotide sequences to correct batch-related cross-sample contamination. TCRdb cleaned the public reads at Q25 with fastp, built clones with MiXCR and kept in-frame beta chains. Each CDR3 protein appears once, grouped with its most common genes and DNA. The authors' filters were not applied to this entry. The sample table holds about 820,000 distinct CDR3 sequences, of which about 50% were seen once. The ten biggest clones cover approximately 4.2% of the sample.

The data belong to a study of post-analysis software for immune sequencing data (dated by TCRdb to between 2014 and 2016). Regarding the research as a whole: The recorded disease courses included relapsing-remitting, secondary progressive and progressive-relapsing multiple sclerosis, and some patients had no subtype annotation. A subset of samples was prepared in parallel using single-end sample barcoding, then pooled and co-amplified after Illumina adapter ligation. The patient repertoires were compared against 10 to 12 previously published healthy control repertoires obtained from donors aged roughly 6 to 28 years. Findings and caveats that apply to the study as a whole: Significantly lower normalized Chao1 diversity was found in multiple sclerosis patients than in controls, suggesting substantial peripheral T-cell clonal expansion. Roughly 5 TRBV segments, including TRBV5-6, TRBV5-1 and TRBV20-1, were significantly more frequent in patients than controls. When samples were clustered directly using the F measure, samples prepared in the same batch co-clustered strongly, which prompted a batch-effect correction. The multiple sclerosis patient group was slightly younger than the control group.

Trimmed from V: 4 bases; trimmed from J: 6 bases; junction bases lacking a gene match: 1. CDR1 and CDR2 were assigned from the germline V gene as MGHDK and SYGVNS. Spanning cysteine to phenylalanine, the CDR3 consists of 12 amino acids. The retained sequence is limited to the CDR3, 36 bases, with the frame set at the first base. To demonstrate the VDJtools post-analysis software, the study profiled TCR beta repertoires from the peripheral blood of around 13 young patients with multiple sclerosis. The multiple sclerosis patients were children and adolescents ranging in age from about 6 to 17 years. The source of this sequence is a girl aged 5-17 years with multiple sclerosis. The chain is encoded by TRBV25-1 joined to TRBJ2-3, with 7 bases matching TRBD2. The sequencing sample was made of blood. This receptor carries the CDR3 CASSVRGDTQYF. The DNA reads TGTGCCAGCAGTGTGCGGGGGGATACGCAGTATTTT.